This TCR beta chain was found in a study of post-analysis software for immune sequencing data (dated by TCRdb to between 2014 and 2016). Concerning the study at large: Relapsing-remitting, secondary progressive and progressive-relapsing multiple sclerosis were recorded as disease courses, and subtype annotation was lacking for some patients. The patient repertoires were compared against 11 previously published healthy control repertoires obtained from donors aged roughly 6 to 28 years. A subset of samples was prepared in parallel using single-end sample barcoding, then pooled and co-amplified after Illumina adapter ligation. On the study overall, not on this receptor specifically: When samples were clustered directly using the F measure, samples prepared in the same batch co-clustered strongly, which prompted a batch-effect correction. Roughly 5 TRBV segments, including TRBV5-6, TRBV5-1 and TRBV20-1, were significantly more frequent in patients than controls. Significantly lower normalized Chao1 diversity was found in multiple sclerosis patients than in controls, suggesting substantial peripheral T-cell clonal expansion. The control group was slightly older than the multiple sclerosis patient group.

As to this clonotype: Its antigen specificity is not known. Qualities for individual bases were not recorded, and no much larger clone is one base off.

Preparation of the library involved PCR. Sequencing was performed on an Illumina HiSeq 2500. Unique molecular identifiers were incorporated into TCR beta cDNA libraries to reduce PCR and sequencing biases. Per 1 to 10 million input T cells, approximately 500,000 cDNA molecules were obtained, such that each molecule approximated one T cell. The patient libraries were prepared and sequenced using the same protocol as the earlier healthy control dataset. Samples belonging to the same batch were prepared together, multiplexed and sequenced on a shared HiSeq lane. In the paper's pipeline: MIGEC handled the raw barcoded reads, throwing out single-read molecular identifier groups before consensus assembly and CDR3 extraction. VDJtools was used for post-analysis of the clonotype tables, with diversity normalized by down-sampling every dataset to the smallest sample size. In repertoire overlap clustering, CDR3 amino acid sequences, but not nucleotide sequences, were matched to correct batch-related cross-sample contamination. Using fastp trimming at Q25 and MiXCR clonotype assembly, TCRdb reanalyzed the public sequencing data and kept in-frame beta chains. When rows share a CDR3 protein, they turn into one entry using the most common DNA and genes. These V and J calls derive from TCRdb rather than the authors' analysis. The sample contains almost 700,000 distinct CDR3 sequences, 55% to 60% of them found a single time. The ten largest clones capture roughly 10% of the sample.

To demonstrate the VDJtools post-analysis software, the study profiled TCR beta repertoires from the peripheral blood of 13 young patients with multiple sclerosis. The patients with multiple sclerosis were children and adolescents between about 6 and 17 years of age. V was cut back by 3 bases and J by 0 bases, leaving a gap of 9 bases between them. The cysteine opens and the phenylalanine closes a CDR3 of 14 amino acids. Only the CDR3 part of the read is kept: 42 bases, read in frame from the first base. The germline V gene (reference sequence) supplies CDR1 LNHNV and CDR2 YYDKDF. Source material: blood. This sequence was found in a girl aged 2-10 years with multiple sclerosis. The chain joins TRBV15 to TRBJ2-7, with the D gene uncertain. The CDR3 loop reads CATSSLSSSYEQYF. The base sequence is TGTGCCACCAGCAGCCTTAGTAGCTCCTACGAGCAGTACTTC.